The 16 T cell receptor beta chains listed next were all sequenced from one sample in a study of OX40 agonist ivuxolimab in advanced cancers. Using immunoSEQ multiplex PCR, the repertoire was profiled, and TCRdb retains in-frame clones only, with some absent. The sample yields fewer than 70,000 clones, around 90% seen once. The material was CD4+ or CD8+ T cells sorted from blood, obtained in a trial of the OX40 agonist ivuxolimab. Receptors originate from an adult with an advanced solid tumor such as melanoma, head and neck, liver or kidney cancer.

This sequence joins TRBV5-8 and TRBJ2-7; a weak D match, TRBD2 (5 bases). V lost 4 bases and J lost 9, with 14 bases in between. Germline V lookup: CDR1 SGHTS, CDR2 YDEGEE. CDR3 length equals 12 residues. In DNA, the CDR3 is TGTGCCAGCAGCCCCTCGAGGGTCGGGCAGTACTTC. It codes for CASSPSRVGQYF.

Concerning this clone: Other DNA sequences in the same sample also yield this CDR3. The V and J genes are TRBV18 and TRBJ2-5; D not certain. Trimming left V 1 base short and J 3 bases short, with 0 bases between. The CDR3 runs 11 residues. Germline loops: CDR1 KGHSH, CDR2 LQKENI. CDR3 nucleotides: TGTGCCAGCTCACCACAAGAGACCCAGTACTTC. Residues: CASSPQETQYF.

The chain is built from TRBV5-1 and TRBJ2-3, with 9 bases lining up with TRBD2. V was clipped by 1 base and J by 2 bases; unmatched bases: 2. CDR1 and CDR2 from the germline V gene are SGHRS and YFSETQ. CDR3 length: 15 residues. Here the CDR3 DNA reads TGCGCCAGCAGCTTGTCTAGCGGGAACACAGATACGCAGTATTTT. This encodes CASSLSSGNTDTQYF.

V gene TRBV2 combines with J gene TRBJ2-3, with D unresolved. The CDR3 is made up of 14 amino acids. The ends were cut back, 1 base at V and 3 bases at J, with 8 bases in the middle. Germline CDR1 reads SNHLY; CDR2 reads FYNNEI. The CDR3 region has the DNA TGTGCCAGCAGTGAAGTGACACGAACAGATACGCAGTATTTT. It encodes CASSEVTRTDTQYF. Using reference TRBV2 and TRBJ2-3 for the parts outside the CDR3, the full variable domain is EPEVTQTPSHQVTQMGQEVILRCVPISNHLYFYWYRQILGQKVEFLVSFYNNEISEKSEIFDDQFSVERPDGSNFTLKIRSTKLEDSAMYFCASSEVTRTDTQYFGPGTRLTVL.

This clone was seen only once. Sequence at one end of the junction differs from germline and may be a read error. The chain carries TRBV7-2 and TRBJ2-3; 12 bases match TRBD2. This CDR3 contains 15 residues. Germline-derived CDR1 and CDR2 are SGHTA and FQGNSA. The CDR3 DNA is TGTGCCAGCAGCTTGCTAGCGGGAGGGACAGATATGCAGTATTTT. It codes for CASSLLAGGTDMQYF.

The chain couples TRBV6-6 to TRBJ1-2; no reliable D call. The CDR3 loop spans 11 amino acids. Trimming removed 3 bases from V and 1 base from J, with 0 bases in between. The germline gives CDR1 MNHNY, CDR2 SVGAGI (reference sequence). The CDR3, as DNA: TGTGCCAGCAGTTATAACTATGGCTACACCTTC. It translates to CASSYNYGYTF.

The chain joins TRBV18 to TRBJ2-7, with 7 bases matching TRBD1. Germline V gene data show CDR1 as KGHSH and CDR2 as LQKENI. The CDR3 runs 16 residues. With 3 bases clipped from V and 4 bases from J, the junction kept 12 bases outside the gene matches. The CDR3 loop reads CASSPEQGIGLYEQYF. The CDR3 coding sequence is TGTGCCAGCTCACCCGAACAGGGGATCGGTTTGTACGAGCAGTACTTC.

The gene calls are TRBV5-1 and TRBJ2-3, with unresolved D. The length of the CDR3 is 15 residues. Germline V lookup: CDR1 SGHRS, CDR2 YFSETQ. With 2 bases removed from V and 1 base from J, the gap between germline ends came to 11 bases. CDR3 residues: CASSFGGKGTDTQYF. CDR3 sequence (DNA): TGCGCCAGCAGCTTTGGCGGCAAAGGCACAGATACGCAGTATTTT.

J is TRBJ2-1 and V is TRBV6-1; TRBD2 matches 10 bases. The germline CDR1 and CDR2 sequences are MNHNS and SASEGT. The CDR3 has 13 residues. V shed 5 bases and J 9 bases; nucleotides not matched to a gene: 4. The CDR3 is CASSTTSGLEQFF. The CDR3 bases are TGTGCCAGCAGTACGACTAGCGGGCTTGAGCAGTTCTTC.

V usage is TRBV7-8 and J usage is TRBJ2-7; 7 positions agree with TRBD2. Trimming at V came to 2 bases and at J to 1 base, leaving 5 bases not matched to a gene. CDR1 and CDR2 (germline): SGHVS, FQNEAQ. The CDR3 length is 15 residues. Here the CDR3 reads CASSLMVAGSYEQYF. The CDR3 DNA sequence: TGTGCCAGCAGCTTAATGGTAGCGGGTTCCTACGAGCAGTACTTC.

The chain joins TRBV29-1 to TRBJ2-2; weak D call: TRBD2 (6 bases). This CDR3 has 11 amino acids. Germline V gene sequence: CDR1 SQVTM, CDR2 ANQGSEA. V lost 6 bases, J lost 4 bases, and 6 bases lay in between. The chain's CDR3 is CSVGGTGELFF. The CDR3 nucleotides read TGCAGCGTCGGGGGCACCGGGGAGCTGTTTTTT.

This clone was observed once. The rearrangement links TRBV9 to TRBJ2-1; D is unresolved. CDR3 length: 15 amino acids. The germline V and J ends were trimmed by 9 bases and 6 bases, with 22 bases remaining between them. Germline assignment: CDR1 SGDLS and CDR2 YYNGEE. CDR3 loop: CANSPTRLPFNEQFF. CDR3 nucleotides: TGTGCCAACAGTCCCACGAGGCTACCTTTCAATGAGCAGTTCTTC.

J is TRBJ1-1 and V is TRBV4-1; TRBD1 agrees at 7 bases. Germline V gene lookup returns CDR1 MGHRA and CDR2 YSYEKL. This CDR3 has 13 residues. Trimming cost V 4 bases and J 4 bases; bases outside gene matches: 3. The CDR3 sequence: CASSLGQLTEAFF. CDR3 nucleotides: TGCGCCAGCAGCCTGGGACAGCTCACTGAAGCTTTCTTT.

This chain links TRBV2 with TRBJ2-5; D not resolved. Germline loops: CDR1 SNHLY, CDR2 FYNNEI. This CDR3 is 13 amino acids long. V lost 5 bases, J lost 2 bases, and 9 bases lay in between. The CDR3 DNA sequence: TGTGCCAGCAGTTGGGGTATTCAAGAGACCCAGTACTTC. It yields the protein CASSWGIQETQYF.

The chain combines TRBV4-1 with TRBJ2-1; D is unresolved. This CDR3 comprises 15 residues. V was cut by 1 base and J by 8 bases, with 15 bases left in between. CDR1 is MGHRA and CDR2 is YSYEKL in the germline V gene. CDR3: CASSQVETRVDEQFF. DNA of the CDR3: TGCGCCAGCAGCCAAGTCGAGACCCGAGTAGATGAGCAGTTCTTC.

V gene TRBV7-2 combines with J gene TRBJ2-3; D remains unclear. The CDR3 is 14 residues long. Trimming removed 5 bases from V and 5 bases from J, with 14 bases in between. The germline CDR1 and CDR2 sequences are SGHTA and FQGNSA. The CDR3 reads CASSLYNGVDTQYF. CDR3 DNA sequence: TGTGCCAGCAGCCTCTATAATGGGGTAGATACGCAGTATTTT.